This paragraph covers one T cell receptor (beta chain) sequence. The CDR3 totals 15 residues. V was clipped by 5 bases and J by 0 bases; unmatched bases: 4. The germline gives CDR1 MNHNS, CDR2 SASEGT. The entry originates in a study of T cell responses to AZD1222 COVID-19 vaccine. This table comes from immunoSEQ multiplex PCR, and its TCRdb copy is limited to in-frame clones, with some not included. The sample yields 90,000 to 120,000 clones, roughly nine tenths seen once. This clonotype originated in an adult in good health. The rearrangement links TRBV6-1 to TRBJ1-3; the match to TRBD1 covers 7 bases. The source was peripheral blood, collected on day 0 of MenACWY control vaccination. The DNA of the CDR3 is TGTGCCAGCAGTACAGGGGTCCACTCTGGAAACACCATATATTTT. Protein: CASSTGVHSGNTIYF.